The 28 T cell receptor beta chains presented below share a single source sample, sequenced in a study of Tregs in tolerant kidney transplant recipients. This table comes from immunoSEQ multiplex PCR, and its TCRdb copy is limited to in-frame clones, with some not included. The repertoire holds tens of thousands of clones, with 65% to 85% as singletons. The sample taken for sequencing was CD4+ T cells from blood. The receptor set was obtained from a human donor in good health.

This clone was counted a few times. The rearrangement links TRBV30 to TRBJ1-5, with TRBD1 matching over 7 bases. V lost 5 bases to trimming and J lost 6 bases; unmatched junction nucleotides: 7. This CDR3 has 13 residues. Germline CDR1 reads GTSNPN; CDR2 reads SVGIG (reference sequence). The CDR3 nucleotides read TGTGCCTGGGATACAGGGGAGGGTCAGCCCCAGCATTTT. Translating it yields CAWDTGEGQPQHF. The variable domain in full, with the rest retrieved from reference TRBV30 and TRBJ1-5, is SQTIHQWPATLVQPVGSPLSLECTVEGTSNPNLYWYRQAAGRGLQLLFYSVGIGQISSEVPQNLSASRPQDRQFILSSKKLLLSDSGFYLCAWDTGEGQPQHFGDGTRLSIL.

The chain recombines TRBV5-8 with TRBJ2-3; 9 bases agree with TRBD2. This CDR3 comprises 16 residues. CDR1 SGHTS and CDR2 YDEGEE come from the germline V gene. Trimming at V came to 4 bases and at J to 7 bases, leaving 13 bases not matched to a gene. The CDR3 loop is CASSRTKTSGMNTQYF. In nucleotides, the CDR3 is TGTGCCAGCAGCCGTACTAAGACTAGCGGTATGAATACGCAGTATTTT.

The chain employs TRBV6-1 and TRBJ1-1, with unresolved D. Germline lookup yields CDR1 MNHNS and CDR2 SASEGT. Trimming took 7 bases from V and 6 from J, leaving 15 bases between them. This CDR3 region has 13 residues. CDR3 bases: TGTGCCAGCAAATCCCCTTGGAGGGCTGAAGCTTTCTTT. It codes for CASKSPWRAEAFF.

This clone has only one observation. The chain links TRBV14 to TRBJ2-7, with 8 positions matching TRBD1. The junction had 16 bases not matched to a gene; V was cut back by 1 base and J by 5 bases. Germline V gene sequence: CDR1 SGHDN, CDR2 FVKESK. This CDR3 is built from 18 residues. DNA of the CDR3: TGTGCCAGCAGCCAAGGGACCGGACAGGGAAGAATCCTCGACGAGCAGTACTTC. Its protein is CASSQGTGQGRILDEQYF.

This clone was seen only once. V usage is TRBV19 and J usage is TRBJ2-1; the D gene is possibly TRBD1 (6 bases). The V gene's germline CDR1 is LNHDA and CDR2 SQIVND (reference sequence). This CDR3 has 17 residues. V lost 4 bases, J lost 0 bases, and 16 bases lay in between. DNA of the CDR3: TGTGCCAGTAGTACTGGTAGAATGGGGGCCTCCTACAATGAGCAGTTCTTC. Translation gives CASSTGRMGASYNEQFF. Drawing the rest from reference TRBV19 and TRBJ2-1, the complete variable domain is DGGITQSPKYLFRKEGQNVTLSCEQNLNHDAMYWYRQDPGQGLRLIYYSQIVNDFQKGDIAEGYSVSREKKESFPLTVTSAQKNPTAFYLCASSTGRMGASYNEQFFGPGTRLTVL.

The rearrangement links TRBV6-1 to TRBJ1-2; 7 bases align to TRBD1. CDR1 and CDR2 from the germline V gene are MNHNS and SASEGT. The trim removed 10 bases at V and 3 bases at J, leaving 11 bases unmatched. The CDR3 is 14 amino acids. CDR3 in amino acids: CATTTGFWDYGYTF. The CDR3 bases are TGTGCCACCACGACAGGGTTTTGGGACTATGGCTACACCTTC.

The table lists this clone with a count of one. V gene TRBV7-8 combines with J gene TRBJ1-6, with 7 bases fitting TRBD1. Germline CDR1 and CDR2: SGHVS and FQNEAQ. The CDR3 totals 16 residues. Germline trimming cut 1 base from V and 10 bases from J; bases unmatched to any gene: 10. CDR3 sequence reads: CASSLVRGASASPLHF. CDR3 DNA: TGTGCCAGCAGCTTAGTCAGGGGGGCGTCGGCGTCACCCCTCCACTTT.

This clone was seen just once. The gene calls are TRBV4-3 and TRBJ2-5; the D call may be TRBD1 or TRBD2 (6 bases each). Germline CDR1 and CDR2: LGHNA and YSLEER. CDR3 length equals 15 residues. V lost 4 bases to trimming and J lost 2 bases, with 14 bases between them. The CDR3 here is CASSRTRDIQETQYF. The CDR3 DNA sequence: TGCGCCAGCAGCCGAACGCGGGACATACAAGAGACCCAGTACTTC.

The gene calls are TRBV19 and TRBJ2-7, with 13 bases aligning to TRBD2. The CDR3 sequence is 17 residues long. Germline V CDR1 and CDR2: LNHDA, SQIVND (reference sequence). V was pared by 5 bases and J by 6 bases, with 13 bases of the junction left unmatched. The CDR3 loop reads CASSHSLLAGGLGEQYF. CDR3 coding DNA: TGTGCCAGTAGTCACTCGCTACTAGCGGGAGGGCTCGGCGAGCAGTACTTC. The full variable domain, completed using reference TRBV19 and TRBJ2-7, is DGGITQSPKYLFRKEGQNVTLSCEQNLNHDAMYWYRQDPGQGLRLIYYSQIVNDFQKGDIAEGYSVSREKKESFPLTVTSAQKNPTAFYLCASSHSLLAGGLGEQYFGPGTRLTVT.

The J gene is TRBJ2-5, the V gene TRBV7-6; D gene uncertain. This CDR3 comprises 10 residues. The germline V gene has CDR1 SGHVS and CDR2 FNYEAQ. The V end lost 2 bases, the J end lost 6 bases, and 1 base lay between the germline ends. The CDR3 here is CASSLQTQYF. CDR3 sequence (DNA): TGTGCCAGCAGCTTACAGACCCAGTACTTC.

The rearrangement joins TRBV7-8 to TRBJ2-5, with 15 positions matching TRBD2. This CDR3 comprises 18 residues. With 4 bases clipped from V and 5 bases from J, the junction kept 11 bases outside the gene matches. Germline loops: CDR1 SGHVS, CDR2 FQNEAQ. The CDR3 sequence: CASSSGLAGGPGRETQYF. In nucleotides, the CDR3 is TGTGCCAGCAGCTCCGGACTAGCGGGAGGGCCGGGCCGGGAGACCCAGTACTTC.

This clone showed up just a few times. The V gene is TRBV19, the J gene TRBJ2-1, with D perhaps TRBD1 (5 bases). Trimming cost V 6 bases and J 0 bases, with 18 bases left between them. Looked up from germline, CDR1 is LNHDA and CDR2 is SQIVND (reference sequence). The CDR3 has 17 residues. CDR3 loop: CASSPYGRDSSYNEQFF. The DNA for the CDR3 is TGTGCCAGTAGCCCCTATGGGCGCGACAGCTCCTACAATGAGCAGTTCTTC. Drawing the rest from reference TRBV19 and TRBJ2-1, the complete variable domain is DGGITQSPKYLFRKEGQNVTLSCEQNLNHDAMYWYRQDPGQGLRLIYYSQIVNDFQKGDIAEGYSVSREKKESFPLTVTSAQKNPTAFYLCASSPYGRDSSYNEQFFGPGTRLTVL.

V usage is TRBV11-2 and J usage is TRBJ2-1; D is uncertain. Germline CDR1 reads SGHAT; CDR2 reads FQNNGV. This CDR3 spans 12 amino acids. Trimming removed 2 bases from V and 6 bases from J, with 5 bases in between. CDR3 region: CASSLNSNEQFF. In nucleotides, the CDR3 is TGTGCCAGCAGCTTAAACAGCAATGAGCAGTTCTTC. Together with reference TRBV11-2 and TRBJ2-1, the CDR3 gives the full variable domain: EAGVAQSPRYKIIEKRQSVAFWCNPISGHATLYWYQQILGQGPKLLIQFQNNGVVDDSQLPKDRFSAERLKGVDSTLKIQPAKLEDSAVYLCASSLNSNEQFFGPGTRLTVL.

This clone was seen just once. The chain couples TRBV11-3 to TRBJ2-1; D possibly corresponds to TRBD2 (6 bases). The CDR3 is 14 residues long. Germline assignment: CDR1 SGHNT and CDR2 YENEEA. V lost 1 base to trimming and J lost 9 bases, with 13 bases between them. For the CDR3, the DNA is TGTGCCAGCAGCTTAGTAGGAAAGGGAGGTGAGCAGTTCTTC. Translating gives CASSLVGKGGEQFF.

This rearrangement joins TRBV6-1 to TRBJ1-1, with D perhaps TRBD1 (6 bases). CDR1 and CDR2 (germline): MNHNS, SASEGT. The V end was cut by 3 bases, the J end by 4 bases, with 12 bases between. This CDR3 spans 14 amino acids. CDR3 loop: CASSDKGGITEAFF. The CDR3 nucleotides are TGTGCCAGCAGTGATAAGGGGGGCATCACTGAAGCTTTCTTT.

This chain joins TRBV7-2 and TRBJ2-2, with D possibly TRBD2 on 5 matching bases. This CDR3 comprises 13 residues. V gave up 3 bases and J gave up 6 bases, with 8 bases separating them. Germline CDR1 SGHTA, CDR2 FQGNSA. The CDR3 here is CASSFEGAGELFF. In nucleotides, the CDR3 is TGTGCCAGCAGCTTCGAGGGTGCCGGGGAGCTGTTTTTT. The variable domain in full, completed from reference TRBV7-2 and TRBJ2-2, reads GAGVSQSPSNKVTEKGKDVELRCDPISGHTALYWYRQSLGQGLEFLIYFQGNSAPDKSGLPSDRFSAERTGGSVSTLTIQRTQQEDSAVYLCASSFEGAGELFFGEGSRLTVL.

The chain joins TRBV12-5 to TRBJ2-3; D unclear. Germline CDR1 LGHNT, CDR2 FRNRAP. CDR3 length: 17 amino acids. V was trimmed by 0 bases and J by 2 bases, leaving 15 bases between them. The CDR3 bases are TGTGCTAGTGGTTTGGTACTAAATGCCGGATTCACAGATACGCAGTATTTT. Its translation is CASGLVLNAGFTDTQYF. Variable domain in full (rest from reference TRBV12-5 and TRBJ2-3): DARVTQTPRHKVTEMGQEVTMRCQPILGHNTVFWYRQTMMQGLELLAYFRNRAPLDDSGMPKDRFSAEMPDATLATLKIQPSEPRDSAVYFCASGLVLNAGFTDTQYFGPGTRLTVL.

This clone occurred a few times. The chain carries TRBV10-1 and TRBJ1-5; tentatively, D is TRBD1 (5 bases). V was cut by 6 bases and J by 6 bases, with 15 bases left in between. The CDR3 is made up of 14 amino acids. CDR1 is WNHNN, CDR2 SYGVQD, per germline (reference sequence). CDR3 sequence reads: CASRPVEGSQPQHF. In nucleotides, the CDR3 is TGCGCCAGCAGGCCGGTAGAGGGGAGTCAGCCCCAGCATTTT.

This clone was found once. This chain links TRBV14 with TRBJ2-1; TRBD2 matches at 10 bases. CDR3 length: 18 amino acids. The germline CDR1 and CDR2 sequences are SGHDN and FVKESK. Trimming removed 3 bases from V and 1 base from J; junction bases left unmatched: 9. CDR3 nucleotides: TGTGCCAGCAGCCATAGGACTAGCGGCCTACTGTCCTACAATGAGCAGTTCTTC. This codes for CASSHRTSGLLSYNEQFF.

The V gene is TRBV6-5, the J gene TRBJ1-4; maybe TRBD1 (6 bases). The CDR3 sequence is 14 residues long. V gave up 4 bases and J gave up 5 bases, with 11 bases separating them. The germline V gene encodes CDR1 MNHEY and CDR2 SVGAGI. CDR3 loop: CASSFTGRNEKLFF. The CDR3 nucleotides read TGTGCCAGCAGTTTTACAGGGAGAAATGAAAAACTGTTTTTT.

The rearrangement uses TRBV9 and TRBJ2-5; the D gene is possibly TRBD1 (8 bases). The DNA end is more similar to TRBJ2-7, so the J call may be wrong. Germline V gene data show CDR1 as SGDLS and CDR2 as YYNGEE. This CDR3 comprises 14 residues. CDR3 coding DNA: TGTGCCAGCAGCGTAGGACAGGGGAGGGGCGAGCAGTACTTC. Its protein is CASSVGQGRGEQYF.

The chain's CDR3 is CASRAEVEGEQFF. The CDR3 DNA reads TGTGCCAGCAGGGCTGAGGTGGAGGGGGAGCAGTTCTTC. The V gene is TRBV11-3, the J gene TRBJ2-1; D is perhaps TRBD2 (6 bases). The CDR3 consists of 13 residues. V shed 6 bases and J shed 10 bases, with 16 bases lying between them. Germline CDR1 and CDR2: SGHNT and YENEEA.

The rearrangement uses TRBV7-9 and TRBJ2-3; D is possibly TRBD2 (5 bases). The V and J ends lost 1 base and 3 bases respectively, with 11 bases between them. The germline CDR1 and CDR2 sequences are SEHNR and FQNEAQ (reference sequence). The CDR3 runs to 15 residues. The CDR3 nucleotides read TGTGCCAGCAGCTTAGGCGTAGAGGGAACAGATACGCAGTATTTT. Amino acid sequence: CASSLGVEGTDTQYF.

The chain links TRBV29-1 to TRBJ2-3; 7 bases are a match to TRBD1. Germline-derived CDR1 and CDR2 are SQVTM and ANQGSEA. V was pared by 4 bases and J by 5 bases, with 9 bases of the junction left unmatched. This CDR3 spans 14 amino acids. DNA for the CDR3: TGCAGCGTTGTACCGAGACAGGGAATAGATACGCAGTATTTT. Translating it yields CSVVPRQGIDTQYF.

V gene TRBV5-4 combines with J gene TRBJ1-2; 9 bases map to TRBD1. This CDR3 is built from 14 residues. Germline V gene data show CDR1 as SGHNT and CDR2 as YYREEE (reference sequence). V lost 3 bases, J lost 5 bases, and 5 bases stayed unmatched. The CDR3 protein is CASSSGQGDYGYTF. The CDR3 nucleotides are TGTGCCAGCAGCTCGGGACAGGGAGATTATGGCTACACCTTC.

The chain carries TRBV11-2 and TRBJ2-7, with D perhaps TRBD2 (6 bases). There are 18 residues in the CDR3. Between the trimmed V and J ends, which lost 5 bases and 3 bases, there was a span of 26 bases. Germline V gives CDR1 SGHAT, CDR2 FQNNGV. CDR3 in DNA: TGTGCCAGCAGCAGCTTACGTGGCCAAGGAGGGAACAACTACGAGCAGTACTTC. Its protein is CASSSLRGQGGNNYEQYF.

V usage is TRBV28 and J usage is TRBJ1-2; tentatively, D is TRBD1 (6 bases). V lost 6 bases, J lost 5 bases, and 13 bases lay in between. Per germline, CDR1 MDHEN and CDR2 SYDVKM. CDR3 size: 13 residues. This chain's CDR3 is CASRSTGRYGYTF. In nucleotides, the CDR3 is TGTGCCAGCAGGTCCACAGGGAGGTATGGCTACACCTTC.

This chain joins TRBV6-5 and TRBJ1-2; the D is unclear. The V end was cut by 7 bases, the J end by 0 bases, with 9 bases between. Germline V gives CDR1 MNHEY, CDR2 SVGAGI. This CDR3 is 13 amino acids long. CDR3 sequence (DNA): TGTGCCAGCACACCTGCCGCTAACTATGGCTACACCTTC. The encoded protein is CASTPAANYGYTF.